A single sample is the source of the 30 T cell receptor beta chains below, sequenced in a study of identical twins. In TCRdb, the 5' RACE reads were re-called with MiXCR into one record per CDR3 protein. The sample lists roughly 350,000 distinct CDR3 sequences; 9% were seen once. Sequenced: naive T cells sorted from blood. The receptors come from a woman aged 45 to 65 in good health.

The gene calls are TRBV5-1 and TRBJ2-1; maybe TRBD2 (6 bases). The germline V and J ends were trimmed by 0 bases and 7 bases, with 17 bases remaining between them. CDR1 and CDR2 (germline): SGHRS, YFSETQ. CDR3 size: 16 residues. The CDR3 sequence: CASSLVGAGRFNEQFF. CDR3 nucleotide sequence: TGCGCCAGCAGCTTGGTAGGCGCGGGAAGGTTTAATGAGCAGTTCTTC.

This clonotype was found many times. The chain recombines TRBV3-1 with TRBJ1-1, with TRBD1 matching 7 bases. This CDR3 region has 14 residues. Germline-derived CDR1 and CDR2 are LGHDT and YNNKEL (reference sequence). The V and J ends lost 6 bases and 3 bases, in that order; junction bases with no gene match: 7. CDR3 DNA: TGTGCCAGCAGGCTACAGGGGAGGGACACTGAAGCTTTCTTT. Translated, it gives CASRLQGRDTEAFF.

This chain uses TRBV5-1 with TRBJ2-1; 12 nucleotides line up with TRBD2. CDR1 SGHRS and CDR2 YFSETQ come from the germline V gene. There are 17 residues in the CDR3. Unmatched junction bases numbered 6, after V lost 3 bases and J lost 2 bases. CDR3 amino acids: CASSSLGLAGPYNEQFF. CDR3 coding DNA: TGCGCCAGCAGCTCTTTGGGACTAGCGGGCCCCTACAATGAGCAGTTCTTC.

V gene TRBV19 combines with J gene TRBJ1-1; D call uncertain. The germline gives CDR1 LNHDA, CDR2 SQIVND (reference sequence). The CDR3 length is 14 residues. Deletions cut 9 bases from V and 7 bases from J, with 21 bases between. CDR3 loop: CASKEGGAFGEAFF. The CDR3, as DNA: TGTGCCAGCAAAGAGGGCGGCGCGTTTGGTGAAGCTTTCTTT. The variable domain in full, with the rest retrieved from reference TRBV19 and TRBJ1-1, is DGGITQSPKYLFRKEGQNVTLSCEQNLNHDAMYWYRQDPGQGLRLIYYSQIVNDFQKGDIAEGYSVSREKKESFPLTVTSAQKNPTAFYLCASKEGGAFGEAFFGQGTRLTVV.

This clonotype was detected ten times or more. This chain links TRBV10-3 with TRBJ1-3, with D possibly being TRBD1 (5 bases). The germline V and J ends were trimmed by 7 bases and 3 bases, with 19 bases remaining between them. The CDR3 runs to 16 residues. Germline V gene lookup returns CDR1 ENHRY and CDR2 SYGVKD. The CDR3 sequence is CAINAVTTGGGNTIYF. In nucleotides, the CDR3 is TGTGCCATCAACGCGGTCACAACCGGGGGTGGAAACACCATATATTTT.

The chain employs TRBV11-3 and TRBJ2-1, with D possibly being TRBD1 (5 bases). The CDR3 sequence is 15 residues long. Germline assignment: CDR1 SGHNT and CDR2 YENEEA. V lost 5 bases, J lost 8 bases, and 19 bases lay in between. The CDR3 region is CASSRIQGQSYEQFF. The CDR3 DNA reads as TGTGCCAGCAGCCGAATCCAGGGCCAGTCTTATGAGCAGTTCTTC. Drawing the rest from reference TRBV11-3 and TRBJ2-1, the complete variable domain is EAGVVQSPRYKIIEKKQPVAFWCNPISGHNTLYWYLQNLGQGPELLIRYENEEAVDDSQLPKDRFSAERLKGVDSTLKIQPAELGDSAVYLCASSRIQGQSYEQFFGPGTRLTVL.

The chain has TRBV2 and TRBJ2-7; D is unresolved. The CDR3 loop spans 15 amino acids. Germline lookup yields CDR1 SNHLY and CDR2 FYNNEI. Trimming stripped 1 base from V and 1 base from J, with 11 bases between. CDR3 nucleotides: TGTGCCAGCAGTGAAGTGGGTTGGGATTCCTACGAGCAGTACGTC. Translation gives CASSEVGWDSYEQYV.

This clonotype was detected a few times. The genes are TRBV5-1 and TRBJ2-1; perhaps D is TRBD1 or TRBD2 (5 bases each). V shed 4 bases and J shed 1 base, with 9 bases lying between them. Germline V gives CDR1 SGHRS, CDR2 YFSETQ. CDR3 length: 14 amino acids. CDR3 in amino acids: CASSGGDSYNEQFF. The CDR3 bases are TGCGCCAGCAGCGGGGGTGATTCCTACAATGAGCAGTTCTTC.

This chain links TRBV20-1 with TRBJ2-3; 9 bases fit TRBD2. J gave up 7 bases and V 4 bases, and 6 bases lay outside the gene matches. The length of the CDR3 is 13 residues. CDR1 and CDR2 (germline): DFQATT, SNEGSKA (reference sequence). In DNA form, the CDR3 reads TGCAGTGCTATAGCGGGAGACTCGTATACGCAGTATTTT. Its translation: CSAIAGDSYTQYF.

The V and J genes are TRBV11-2 and TRBJ2-7; 7 positions agree with TRBD2. Germline-derived CDR1 and CDR2 are SGHAT and FQNNGV. This CDR3 spans 14 amino acids. V shed 3 bases and J 6 bases; nucleotides not matched to a gene: 8. CDR3 sequence: CASSLGRAPVEQYV. As DNA, the CDR3 is TGTGCCAGCAGCTTGGGGAGGGCCCCGGTCGAGCAGTACGTC.

This clonotype was counted many times. V gene TRBV5-1 combines with J gene TRBJ1-2; TRBD1 matches at 7 bases. Per the germline V gene, CDR1 is SGHRS and CDR2 is YFSETQ. CDR3 length: 12 residues. V lost 4 bases and J lost 6; bases outside the gene matches: 3. CDR3 protein: CASSLGQDGYTF. The CDR3 DNA is TGCGCCAGCAGCCTTGGACAGGATGGCTACACCTTC.

This clonotype was seen more than once but under ten times. The chain carries TRBV11-3 and TRBJ2-5; 10 bases match TRBD1. The V gene end was trimmed by 1 base and the J gene end by 6 bases; junction bases not matched to a gene: 5. The germline V gene encodes CDR1 SGHNT and CDR2 YENEEA. The CDR3 loop spans 15 amino acids. The CDR3 region has the DNA TGTGCCAGCAGCTTAGGAGGGACAGGGGAAAAGACCCAGTACTTC. This gives the protein CASSLGGTGEKTQYF. The whole variable domain, remainder taken from reference TRBV11-3 and TRBJ2-5, is EAGVVQSPRYKIIEKKQPVAFWCNPISGHNTLYWYLQNLGQGPELLIRYENEEAVDDSQLPKDRFSAERLKGVDSTLKIQPAELGDSAVYLCASSLGGTGEKTQYFGPGTRLLVL.

This clonotype was observed at least ten times. J is TRBJ1-1 and V is TRBV12-3 or TRBV12-4, with TRBD1 identical over 7 bases. Trimming removed 6 bases from V and 5 bases from J; junction bases left unmatched: 6. The CDR3 consists of 13 residues. CDR3 sequence reads: CASRATGETEAFF. In DNA, the CDR3 is TGTGCCAGCAGGGCCACAGGGGAGACTGAAGCTTTCTTT.

This clonotype was observed at least ten times. The rearrangement links TRBV29-1 to TRBJ2-1; TRBD1 matches at 11 bases. CDR3 length: 14 amino acids. The J segment lost 6 bases and the V segment lost 6 bases, leaving 7 bases of the junction unmatched. Germline loops: CDR1 SQVTM, CDR2 ANQGSEA. CDR3 region: CSVWTGGSLNEQFF. CDR3 nucleotide sequence: TGCAGCGTCTGGACAGGGGGCTCCCTCAATGAGCAGTTCTTC.

This clonotype showed up just a few times. The CDR3 DNA follows: TGTGCCATCAGTGAGCCAACAACTAGCGGGAGATCAGGCAATGAGCAGTTCTTC. Translating gives CAISEPTTSGRSGNEQFF. This chain uses TRBV10-3 with TRBJ2-1; 11 positions agree with TRBD2. The length of the CDR3 is 18 residues. Trimming at V came to 2 bases and at J to 6 bases, leaving 12 bases not matched to a gene. Germline loops: CDR1 ENHRY, CDR2 SYGVKD.

In its sample, this clonotype was seen many times. The chain employs TRBV13 and TRBJ2-7; maybe TRBD2 (5 bases). In germline, CDR1 is PRHDT, CDR2 FYEKMQ (reference sequence). The length of the CDR3 is 14 residues. With 6 bases removed from V and 2 bases from J, the gap between germline ends came to 14 bases. The CDR3 DNA sequence: TGTGCCAGCAGTTCCAGCGGACGGACCTACGAGCAGTACGTC. This sequence encodes CASSSSGRTYEQYV.

This clonotype was seen only a few times. The gene calls are TRBV6-5 and TRBJ2-7; the D is unclear. The germline V gene has CDR1 MNHEY and CDR2 SVGAGI. This CDR3 comprises 12 residues. With 6 bases removed from V and 2 bases from J, the gap between germline ends came to 8 bases. The CDR3 DNA is TGTGCCAGCAGCCGAGATCCCTACGAGCAGTACTTC. Residues: CASSRDPYEQYF.

This clonotype turned up a few times. The chain links TRBV24-1 to TRBJ1-1, with D perhaps matching TRBD1 (5 bases). V was clipped by 0 bases and J by 5 bases, with 6 bases between them. The CDR3 is 13 amino acids. Germline values: CDR1 KGHDR, CDR2 SFDVKD. CDR3 loop: CATSDLGGTEAFF. The CDR3 nucleotides are TGTGCCACCAGTGATTTGGGGGGGACTGAAGCTTTCTTT.

This clonotype was counted a single time. The genes are TRBV7-6 and TRBJ2-5, with 9 bases matching TRBD1. The CDR3 consists of 15 residues. V shed 3 bases, J shed 5 bases, and the junction held 7 bases outside the gene matches. CDR1 and CDR2 (germline): SGHVS, FNYEAQ. CDR3 nucleotides: TGTGCCAGCAGCTTGAGGGACAGGGTTTCGGAGACCCAGTACTTC. This encodes CASSLRDRVSETQYF.

This clonotype was counted a few times. V usage is TRBV4-1 and J usage is TRBJ2-4, with 9 bases fitting TRBD2. Germline CDR1 and CDR2: MGHRA and YSYEKL. V lost 3 bases to trimming and J lost 6 bases; unmatched junction nucleotides: 12. The CDR3 is 17 residues long. This chain's CDR3 is CASSHWGSGTSSNIQYF. The CDR3 DNA reads TGCGCCAGCAGCCATTGGGGTTCCGGGACTAGCTCAAACATTCAGTACTTC.

The chain uses TRBV27 and TRBJ2-1, with D unresolved. Between the trimmed V and J ends, which lost 4 bases and 5 bases, there was a span of 6 bases. From germline, CDR1 is MNHEY and CDR2 SMNVEV (reference sequence). The CDR3 loop spans 12 amino acids. In DNA, the CDR3 is TGTGCCAGCAGTTCCCTTAACAATGAGCAGTTCTTC. It encodes CASSSLNNEQFF.

This clonotype was found once. This rearrangement joins TRBV6-5 to TRBJ2-1; D gene uncertain. Germline V gives CDR1 MNHEY, CDR2 SVGAGI. V lost 2 bases, J lost 6 bases, and 11 bases lay in between. The CDR3 spans 14 residues. The CDR3 region has the DNA TGTGCCAGCAGTTACCGGGTCCCCCTCAATGAGCAGTTCTTC. This encodes CASSYRVPLNEQFF.

This clonotype has more than one count but fewer than ten. Written as DNA, the CDR3 is TGTGCCAGCAGCCAAGAGGGAAACCTTCAAGAGACCCAGTACTTC. Translating it yields CASSQEGNLQETQYF. The chain carries TRBV3-1 and TRBJ2-5; no firm D call. The V end lost 0 bases, the J end lost 2 bases, and 10 bases lay between the germline ends. The germline gives CDR1 LGHDT, CDR2 YNNKEL (reference sequence). The CDR3 loop spans 15 amino acids.

J is TRBJ2-1 and V is TRBV12-3 or TRBV12-4, with D maybe TRBD2 (5 bases). The CDR3 has 12 amino acids. V lost 9 bases and J 8 bases, leaving 14 bases between the germline ends. The CDR3 is CASAAGGDEQFF. For the CDR3, the DNA is TGTGCCAGTGCCGCTGGAGGTGATGAGCAGTTCTTC.

This clonotype was counted only a few times. The chain combines TRBV6-5 with TRBJ1-5; 9 bases line up with TRBD1. The germline V gene encodes CDR1 MNHEY and CDR2 SVGAGI. The CDR3 covers 15 residues. The V segment lost 6 bases and the J segment 3 bases; nucleotides outside the gene matches: 6. The chain's CDR3 is CASSQTGGNNQPQHF. In DNA, the CDR3 is TGTGCCAGCAGCCAGACAGGGGGAAACAATCAGCCCCAGCATTTT.

This clonotype was seen many times. The chain is built from TRBV4-1 and TRBJ2-1; a possible D gene is TRBD2 (5 bases). From germline, CDR1 is MGHRA and CDR2 YSYEKL. V was shortened by 0 bases and J by 8 bases, with 11 bases between the two germline ends. The length of the CDR3 is 14 residues. Here the CDR3 DNA reads TGCGCCAGCAGCCAAGAGGGAGCCGGCGATGAGCAGTTCTTC. This gives the protein CASSQEGAGDEQFF.

This rearrangement joins TRBV5-1 to TRBJ1-2; 8 bases map to TRBD1. The CDR3 contains 16 residues. The J segment lost 8 bases and the V segment lost 0 bases, leaving 12 bases of the junction unmatched. Germline CDR1 SGHRS, CDR2 YFSETQ. Here the CDR3 DNA reads TGCGCCAGCAGCTTGGGGAACGCAGGGGGCGCGGAAGGCTACACCTTC. Translating it yields CASSLGNAGGAEGYTF.

Only a few counts were recorded for this clonotype. The rearrangement uses TRBV5-1 and TRBJ2-1, with 11 bases identical to TRBD2. The ends lost 2 bases at V and 5 bases at J; junction bases unmatched: 6. The germline gives CDR1 SGHRS, CDR2 YFSETQ. The CDR3 runs 16 residues. CDR3 nucleotides: TGCGCCAGCAGCTTCATAACTAGCGGGGGACACAATGAGCAGTTCTTC. It codes for CASSFITSGGHNEQFF.

This clonotype has at least ten counts. This chain joins TRBV24-1 and TRBJ2-3; 10 nucleotides align to TRBD2. V gave up 9 bases and J gave up 3 bases; unmatched junction bases: 2. The CDR3 has 13 amino acids. Germline lookup yields CDR1 KGHDR and CDR2 SFDVKD. In DNA, the CDR3 is TGTGCCACCCAGCGGGAGGGGACAGATACGCAGTATTTT. Amino acid sequence: CATQREGTDTQYF.

In this sample, this clonotype turned up many times. The chain carries TRBV5-1 and TRBJ2-7, with D perhaps matching TRBD2 (6 bases). Germline-derived CDR1 and CDR2 are SGHRS and YFSETQ. V was trimmed by 4 bases and J by 7 bases, leaving 15 bases between them. The CDR3 contains 13 residues. CDR3 sequence reads: CASSPLPAGEQYF. The CDR3 DNA reads as TGCGCCAGCAGCCCCCTCCCGGCGGGGGAGCAGTACTTC. Supplemented by reference TRBV5-1 and TRBJ2-7, the full variable domain reads KAGVTQTPRYLIKTRGQQVTLSCSPISGHRSVSWYQQTPGQGLQFLFEYFSETQRNKGNFPGRFSGRQFSNSRSEMNVSTLELGDSALYLCASSPLPAGEQYFGPGTRLTVT.